These 24 T cell receptor beta chains were all obtained from the same sample, sequenced in a study of cytomegalovirus exposure and HLA in healthy donors. The primer mix had 60 Vbeta and 13 Jbeta primers. Generated by immunoSEQ multiplex PCR, the TCRdb table keeps only in-frame clones and is missing some. The sample lists approximately 150,000 clones; roughly 80% were seen once. What was sequenced was PBMCs. The receptor source for this set is a man aged 18 to 30 in good health and CMV-seropositive.

The rearrangement uses TRBV6-1 and TRBJ1-4, with TRBD1 matching 10 bases. There are 17 residues in the CDR3. Germline V CDR1 and CDR2: MNHNS, SASEGT. The ends lost 1 base at V and 5 bases at J; junction bases unmatched: 7. CDR3 sequence reads: CASSEGTGQGRNEKLFF. CDR3 bases: TGTGCCAGCAGTGAAGGAACGGGACAGGGGAGGAATGAAAAACTGTTTTTT.

The V and J genes are TRBV13 and TRBJ2-5; D perhaps matches TRBD2 (6 bases). CDR3 length equals 16 residues. Germline CDR1 reads PRHDT; CDR2 reads FYEKMQ (reference sequence). Between the trimmed V and J ends, which lost 0 bases and 5 bases, there was a span of 16 bases. The CDR3 coding sequence is TGTGCCAGCAGCTTAGGACAACCGGGGGTGTGGGAGACCCAGTACTTC. Translating it yields CASSLGQPGVWETQYF.

This chain connects TRBV2 to TRBJ1-1; D possibly corresponds to TRBD1 (5 bases). CDR1 is SNHLY and CDR2 is FYNNEI in the germline V gene. V was clipped by 4 bases and J by 1 base, with 19 bases between them. The CDR3 has 17 amino acids. The CDR3 DNA reads TGTGCCAGCAGTGTTTTCGGACACTCTAGAGGGAACACTGAAGCTTTCTTT. As protein: CASSVFGHSRGNTEAFF.

CDR3 sequence reads: CASSLIGIAGRGAQYF. For the CDR3, the DNA is TGTGCCAGCAGCCTAATCGGGATAGCGGGGCGAGGGGCCCAGTACTTC. V is TRBV13 and J is TRBJ2-5, with TRBD2 matching 8 bases. CDR3 size: 16 residues. The V gene's germline CDR1 is PRHDT and CDR2 FYEKMQ (reference sequence). Unmatched junction bases numbered 17, after V lost 5 bases and J lost 9 bases. Filled out from reference TRBV13 and TRBJ2-5, the complete variable domain reads AAGVIQSPRHLIKEKRETATLKCYPIPRHDTVYWYQQGPGQDPQFLISFYEKMQSDKGSIPDRFSAQQFSDYHSELNMSSLELGDSALYFCASSLIGIAGRGAQYFGPGTRLLVL.

This clone appeared a few times. The CDR3 DNA reads TGTGCCAGCAGTTTTCTAGCGGCCTACGAGCAGTACTTC. Its translation: CASSFLAAYEQYF. The chain couples TRBV6-6 to TRBJ2-7, with TRBD2 matching 7 bases. Per the germline V gene, CDR1 is MNHNY and CDR2 is SVGAGI (reference sequence). V gave up 4 bases and J gave up 2 bases; unmatched junction bases: 2. This CDR3 comprises 13 residues.

The chain joins TRBV5-1 to TRBJ2-1; 8 bases map to TRBD2. Trimming took 2 bases from V and 0 from J; bases not matched to a gene: 4. Germline assignment: CDR1 SGHRS and CDR2 YFSETQ. This CDR3 has 16 residues. Written as DNA, the CDR3 is TGCGCCAGCAGCTTCCTCAGCGGGAGCTCCTACAATGAGCAGTTCTTC. It codes for CASSFLSGSSYNEQFF. Variable domain in full (rest from reference TRBV5-1 and TRBJ2-1): KAGVTQTPRYLIKTRGQQVTLSCSPISGHRSVSWYQQTPGQGLQFLFEYFSETQRNKGNFPGRFSGRQFSNSRSEMNVSTLELGDSALYLCASSFLSGSSYNEQFFGPGTRLTVL.

The chain joins TRBV9 to TRBJ2-1; TRBD2 matches 12 bases. Germline CDR1 and CDR2: SGDLS and YYNGEE. The CDR3 is 16 residues long. Trimming removed 0 bases from V and 7 bases from J; junction bases left unmatched: 5. CDR3 sequence: CASSVVLAGGGNEQFF. The CDR3, as DNA: TGTGCCAGCAGCGTAGTACTAGCGGGGGGAGGTAATGAGCAGTTCTTC.

As concerns this clone: The junction and the germline gene differ at one end; a read error may be behind it. The chain links TRBV6-1 to TRBJ1-4; D might be TRBD1 (6 bases). The germline V gene encodes CDR1 MNHNS and CDR2 SASEGT. This CDR3 contains 15 residues. CDR3 sequence reads: CASSFTGSTNERLFF. DNA of the CDR3: TGTGCCAGCAGTTTTACAGGGTCAACTAATGAAAGACTGTTTTTT.

This chain connects TRBV9 to TRBJ2-3; D perhaps matches TRBD1 (7 bases). Trimming took off 4 bases at V and 3 bases at J, with 18 bases between the two ends. The CDR3 covers 16 residues. CDR1 is SGDLS and CDR2 is YYNGEE in the germline V gene. In DNA form, the CDR3 reads TGTGCCAGCAGCAGCCAGGGGGGCGGGGAGACAGATACGCAGTATTTT. Amino acid sequence: CASSSQGGGETDTQYF.

The chain joins TRBV2 to TRBJ1-1, with D maybe TRBD1 (6 bases). This CDR3 comprises 14 residues. Trimming left V 4 bases short and J 2 bases short, with 11 bases between. Per germline, CDR1 SNHLY and CDR2 FYNNEI. CDR3 bases: TGTGCCAGCAGTGCGGCAGGGGCCAACACTGAAGCTTTCTTT. It yields the protein CASSAAGANTEAFF.

The V gene is TRBV23-1, the J gene TRBJ1-2, with D possibly matching TRBD1 (5 bases). TRBV23-1 is an open reading frame, and its role is uncertain. The V and J ends lost 2 bases and 5 bases respectively, with 18 bases between them. The CDR3 length is 16 residues. CDR3: CASSQNGHLGDYGYTF. The CDR3 DNA is TGCGCCAGCAGTCAAAACGGACATCTCGGAGATTATGGCTACACCTTC.

The chain uses TRBV7-9 and TRBJ2-3; TRBD1 matches at 8 bases. This CDR3 contains 16 residues. CDR1 SEHNR and CDR2 FQNEAQ come from the germline V gene (reference sequence). With V trimmed by 4 bases and J by 2 bases, 8 bases remained unmatched. The CDR3 nucleotides are TGTGCCAGCAGCTCCTCGACAGGGGCCATCACAGATACGCAGTATTTT. This sequence encodes CASSSSTGAITDTQYF.

The chain is built from TRBV14 and TRBJ2-5; TRBD1 matches at 9 bases. CDR1 is SGHDN, CDR2 FVKESK, per germline. Trimming cost V 1 base and J 4 bases; bases outside gene matches: 4. The CDR3 has 15 residues. CDR3 region: CASSQGRTGAETQYF. CDR3 in DNA: TGTGCCAGCAGCCAAGGGAGGACAGGGGCAGAGACCCAGTACTTC.

The V gene is TRBV7-8, the J gene TRBJ2-7; 8 bases match TRBD2. The CDR3 has 15 amino acids. Germline trimming cut 4 bases from V and 5 bases from J; bases unmatched to any gene: 10. Germline V gene data show CDR1 as SGHVS and CDR2 as FQNEAQ. The CDR3 reads CASSWKAGVDHEQYF. For the CDR3, the DNA is TGTGCCAGCAGCTGGAAAGCGGGAGTCGACCACGAGCAGTACTTC.

The genes are TRBV5-6 and TRBJ2-5; TRBD2 might be the D (7 bases). The CDR3 sequence is 13 residues long. Trimming removed 6 bases at V and 5 bases at J, with 14 bases between. Germline loops: CDR1 SGHDT, CDR2 YYEEEE. Here the CDR3 reads CASNWGGRETQYF. In DNA form, the CDR3 reads TGTGCCAGCAACTGGGGGGGCCGCGAGACCCAGTACTTC.

This clone was found once. The chain has TRBV7-9 and TRBJ1-5, with 10 bases lining up with TRBD1. There are 15 residues in the CDR3. Germline V gene lookup returns CDR1 SEHNR and CDR2 FQNEAQ (reference sequence). V shed 6 bases, J shed 6 bases, and the junction held 8 bases outside the gene matches. Here the CDR3 DNA reads TGTGCCAGCAGGACCGGGACAGGGGTTAGTCAGCCCCAGCATTTT. Translated, it gives CASRTGTGVSQPQHF.

The chain employs TRBV18 and TRBJ2-6, with TRBD2 as a possible D gene (6 bases). The CDR3 is made up of 15 amino acids. Germline CDR1 reads KGHSH; CDR2 reads LQKENI. V lost 0 bases and J lost 4, with 7 bases in between. CDR3 residues: CASSPPGLGANVLTF. CDR3 sequence (DNA): TGTGCCAGCTCACCACCGGGACTCGGGGCCAACGTCCTGACTTTC.

This chain connects TRBV10-1 to TRBJ2-7, with 10 bases aligning to TRBD2. The V gene end was trimmed by 1 base and the J gene end by 4 bases; junction bases not matched to a gene: 4. From germline, CDR1 is WNHNN and CDR2 SYGVQD (reference sequence). CDR3 length: 15 residues. The CDR3 here is CASSEFSGRGYEQYF. CDR3 coding DNA: TGCGCCAGCAGTGAGTTCAGCGGGAGGGGATACGAGCAGTACTTC.

The rearrangement joins TRBV19 to TRBJ1-2; D perhaps matches TRBD1 (6 bases). Per germline, CDR1 LNHDA and CDR2 SQIVND (reference sequence). Trimming pared 5 bases from V and 5 bases from J, leaving 9 bases between. This CDR3 contains 12 residues. For the CDR3, the DNA is TGTGCCAGTAGTCCAGGGGAATATGGCTACACCTTC. Translating gives CASSPGEYGYTF.

V is TRBV11-2 and J is TRBJ2-2; 12 bases match TRBD2. Germline V CDR1 and CDR2: SGHAT, FQNNGV. With 2 bases clipped from V and 9 bases from J, the junction kept 7 bases outside the gene matches. This CDR3 has 16 amino acids. CDR3 bases: TGTGCCAGCAGCTTACCCCTAGCGGGGGGGCCGAGGGAGCTGTTTTTT. This translates into CASSLPLAGGPRELFF.

The chain is built from TRBV7-8 and TRBJ2-7, with 8 bases aligning to TRBD1. Per the germline V gene, CDR1 is SGHVS and CDR2 is FQNEAQ. The length of the CDR3 is 15 residues. J gave up 4 bases and V 2 bases, and 7 bases lay outside the gene matches. CDR3 nucleotide sequence: TGTGCCAGCAGCTTACGACAGGGGAATTCGTACGAGCAGTACTTC. Translation gives CASSLRQGNSYEQYF.

The rearrangement uses TRBV5-6 and TRBJ1-2; no definite D call. The CDR3 is made up of 11 amino acids. V gave up 3 bases and J gave up 4 bases, with 4 bases separating them. Germline V lookup: CDR1 SGHDT, CDR2 YYEEEE. CDR3 amino acids: CASSWAYGYTF. Written as DNA, the CDR3 is TGTGCCAGCAGCTGGGCCTATGGCTACACCTTC.

The rearrangement links TRBV5-1 to TRBJ2-1; D unclear. This CDR3 comprises 14 residues. V shed 2 bases and J shed 0 bases, with 6 bases lying between them. Germline lookup yields CDR1 SGHRS and CDR2 YFSETQ. CDR3 region: CASSFDISYNEQFF. The CDR3 DNA reads as TGCGCCAGCAGCTTCGACATCTCCTACAATGAGCAGTTCTTC. Full variable domain (rest looked up from reference TRBV5-1 and TRBJ2-1): KAGVTQTPRYLIKTRGQQVTLSCSPISGHRSVSWYQQTPGQGLQFLFEYFSETQRNKGNFPGRFSGRQFSNSRSEMNVSTLELGDSALYLCASSFDISYNEQFFGPGTRLTVL.

The rearrangement joins TRBV19 to TRBJ1-2; 9 bases map to TRBD1. The CDR3 is 15 residues long. V lost 6 bases and J lost 5; bases outside the gene matches: 10. CDR1 is LNHDA and CDR2 is SQIVND in the germline V gene (reference sequence). This CDR3 reads CASSRGQGISYGYTF. CDR3 sequence (DNA): TGTGCCAGTAGCCGAGGACAGGGGATCTCGTATGGCTACACCTTC.